The 6 T cell receptor beta chains below come from one sample, sequenced in a study of shared clonotypes between healthy human individuals. Method: immunoSEQ multiplex PCR; TCRdb's copy keeps in-frame clones and lacks some. The sample holds 1,400,000 or so clones, 97% to 99% seen once. The sample was naive CD4+ T cells sorted from blood. Subset of the sample: CD45RA+ positively selected. The receptors were sampled from a man younger than 40 in good health.

The chain couples TRBV5-1 to TRBJ2-7; no firm D call. Trimming removed 0 bases from V and 9 bases from J, with 13 bases in between. This CDR3 comprises 13 residues. Germline V gene sequence: CDR1 SGHRS, CDR2 YFSETQ. The CDR3 loop is CASSLEGLPRQYF. The CDR3 DNA reads as TGCGCCAGCAGCTTGGAGGGTCTCCCCAGGCAGTACTTC.

J is TRBJ2-7 and V is TRBV9; TRBD2 agrees at 9 bases. The CDR3 has 15 residues. The ends lost 0 bases at V and 6 bases at J; junction bases unmatched: 7. Germline CDR1 is SGDLS and CDR2 is YYNGEE. The CDR3 DNA reads TGTGCCAGCAGCGTAGTAGGAGCGGGAGGAGGCGAGCAGTACTTC. As protein: CASSVVGAGGGEQYF.

The chain links TRBV7-2 to TRBJ2-7; D is uncertain. Germline values: CDR1 SGHTA, CDR2 FQGNSA. The V and J ends lost 5 bases and 0 bases respectively, with 14 bases between them. This CDR3 contains 15 residues. The CDR3 reads CASSPLGYDSYEQYF. CDR3 nucleotides: TGTGCCAGCAGCCCCCTCGGGTACGACTCCTACGAGCAGTACTTC.

The chain is built from TRBV5-5 and TRBJ2-5; 16 nucleotides line up with TRBD2. CDR1 and CDR2 from the germline V gene are SGHKS and YYEKEE (reference sequence). The junction had 4 bases not matched to a gene; V was cut back by 0 bases and J by 5 bases. CDR3 length: 17 residues. The CDR3 coding sequence is TGTGCCAGCAGCTTGGCCGGGGGACTAGCGGGAGGGGAGACCCAGTACTTC. It translates to CASSLAGGLAGGETQYF.

This chain uses TRBV2 with TRBJ2-7; D is unresolved. Trimming took off 5 bases at V and 2 bases at J, with 13 bases between the two ends. The CDR3 contains 14 residues. Per germline, CDR1 SNHLY and CDR2 FYNNEI. CDR3 region: CASSFKLSTYEQYF. The CDR3 region has the DNA TGTGCCAGCAGTTTTAAGCTCTCTACCTACGAGCAGTACTTC. Together with reference TRBV2 and TRBJ2-7, the CDR3 gives the full variable domain: EPEVTQTPSHQVTQMGQEVILRCVPISNHLYFYWYRQILGQKVEFLVSFYNNEISEKSEIFDDQFSVERPDGSNFTLKIRSTKLEDSAMYFCASSFKLSTYEQYFGPGTRLTVT.

This clone was detected only once. In DNA form, the CDR3 reads TGTGCCATCAGTGAGGCAAAACCCGGGACTAGTTTTGAAAATGAGCAGTTCTTC. It yields the protein CAISEAKPGTSFENEQFF. The V and J genes are TRBV10-3 and TRBJ2-1; the match to TRBD2 covers 8 bases. V lost 2 bases to trimming and J lost 7 bases; unmatched junction nucleotides: 16. The germline V gene encodes CDR1 ENHRY and CDR2 SYGVKD. CDR3 length: 18 residues.